Following are 16 T cell receptor beta chains from one sample sequenced in a study of shared clonotypes between healthy human individuals. This table comes from immunoSEQ multiplex PCR, and its TCRdb copy is limited to in-frame clones, with some not included. The data show over a million clones, about 84% seen once. The material sequenced was memory CD4+ T cells from PBMCs. Subset of the sample: CD45RA-negative fraction. These TCRs come from a man between 18 and 29 years old in good health. Some clones in this sample may be carry-over from other donors' samples.

This chain connects TRBV7-9 to TRBJ2-7; maybe TRBD1 (6 bases). The V gene's germline CDR1 is SEHNR and CDR2 FQNEAQ (reference sequence). This CDR3 contains 18 residues. V dropped 5 bases and J dropped 2 bases, with 25 bases sitting between them. In nucleotides, the CDR3 is TGTGCCAGCAGCCCTCTGAGGATGAACAGGGTCGGTCCCTACGAGCAGTACTTC. This translates into CASSPLRMNRVGPYEQYF.

The rearrangement uses TRBV6-5 and TRBJ2-7; perhaps TRBD1 as D (6 bases). V lost 5 bases and J lost 2, with 13 bases in between. Germline V gene sequence: CDR1 MNHEY, CDR2 SVGAGI. The CDR3 has 14 amino acids. The CDR3 is CASSRTVLTYEQYF. CDR3 in DNA: TGTGCCAGCAGTCGGACAGTTCTAACCTACGAGCAGTACTTC.

The chain combines TRBV19 with TRBJ2-1, with 7 nucleotides matching TRBD2. CDR3 length: 15 amino acids. After removal of 8 bases from V and 0 bases from J, the junction contained 7 bases not matched to a gene. Germline assignment: CDR1 LNHDA and CDR2 SQIVND (reference sequence). CDR3 in amino acids: CASGEAGSSYNEQFF. In DNA form, the CDR3 reads TGTGCCAGTGGGGAAGCGGGAAGCTCCTACAATGAGCAGTTCTTC.

The V gene is TRBV5-6, the J gene TRBJ2-5; 9 nucleotides match TRBD1. Germline lookup yields CDR1 SGHDT and CDR2 YYEEEE. The V and J ends lost 3 bases and 1 base, in that order; junction bases with no gene match: 7. The CDR3 sequence is 16 residues long. The CDR3 sequence: CASSSRQGGTQETQYF. The CDR3 bases are TGTGCCAGCAGCTCAAGACAGGGGGGAACCCAAGAGACCCAGTACTTC.

In the case of this clone: In the same sample, other DNA sequences code for this CDR3. The chain joins TRBV18 to TRBJ1-4; 11 bases align to TRBD1. The germline CDR1 and CDR2 sequences are KGHSH and LQKENI. J lost 7 bases, V lost 0 bases, and 1 base had no gene match. This CDR3 is built from 15 residues. CDR3 residues: CASSPPGQGGEKLFF. The CDR3 DNA follows: TGTGCCAGCTCACCACCGGGACAGGGGGGTGAAAAACTGTTTTTT.

The rearrangement uses TRBV7-2 and TRBJ1-2, with D uncertain. Trimming stripped 0 bases from V and 8 bases from J, with 10 bases between. The CDR3 sequence is 13 residues long. CDR1 is SGHTA, CDR2 FQGNSA, per germline. CDR3 amino acids: CASSLAGSWGYTF. For the CDR3, the DNA is TGTGCCAGCAGCTTAGCGGGATCGTGGGGCTACACCTTC.

The J gene is TRBJ2-7, the V gene TRBV11-3; D possibly corresponds to TRBD2 (6 bases). V was clipped by 3 bases and J by 0 bases, with 9 bases between them. The germline gives CDR1 SGHNT, CDR2 YENEEA. CDR3 length equals 14 residues. The CDR3 loop is CASSFTGSSYEQYF. Here the CDR3 DNA reads TGTGCCAGCAGCTTTACCGGGAGCTCCTACGAGCAGTACTTC. The full variable domain, in which reference TRBV11-3 and TRBJ2-7 provide the parts outside the CDR3, is EAGVVQSPRYKIIEKKQPVAFWCNPISGHNTLYWYLQNLGQGPELLIRYENEEAVDDSQLPKDRFSAERLKGVDSTLKIQPAELGDSAVYLCASSFTGSSYEQYFGPGTRLTVT.

This chain connects TRBV19 to TRBJ2-7, with TRBD1 matching 10 bases. The CDR3 consists of 13 residues. The germline CDR1 and CDR2 sequences are LNHDA and SQIVND (reference sequence). Trimming cost V 9 bases and J 4 bases; bases outside gene matches: 6. Here the CDR3 reads CASRDRGKYEQYF. The CDR3 bases are TGTGCCAGCCGGGACAGGGGAAAATACGAGCAGTACTTC.

J is TRBJ1-2 and V is TRBV10-3, with 8 bases matching TRBD1. Germline V gene data show CDR1 as ENHRY and CDR2 as SYGVKD. V was pared by 5 bases and J by 7 bases, with 6 bases of the junction left unmatched. This CDR3 is 13 amino acids long. The CDR3, as DNA: TGTGCCATCAGTAGGGGACAGGCCACTGGCTACACCTTC. Amino acid sequence: CAISRGQATGYTF.

This sequence joins TRBV5-5 and TRBJ2-6; D is possibly TRBD1 (6 bases). V was shortened by 4 bases and J by 4 bases, with 12 bases between the two germline ends. The CDR3 runs 15 residues. Germline CDR1 and CDR2: SGHKS and YYEKEE (reference sequence). This chain's CDR3 is CASSPRGAGANVLTF. In DNA, the CDR3 is TGTGCCAGCAGCCCCAGGGGAGCCGGGGCCAACGTCCTGACTTTC.

As DNA, the CDR3 is TGTGCCAGCAGCCCCGGAGGACTAGCGGGAGAAGTCGATGAGCAGTTCTTC. Translation: CASSPGGLAGEVDEQFF. This chain connects TRBV5-4 to TRBJ2-1, with 13 nucleotides matching TRBD2. V was pared by 4 bases and J by 8 bases, with 12 bases of the junction left unmatched. CDR3 length equals 17 residues. Looked up from germline, CDR1 is SGHNT and CDR2 is YYREEE (reference sequence). Drawing the rest from reference TRBV5-4 and TRBJ2-1, the complete variable domain is ETGVTQSPTHLIKTRGQQVTLRCSSQSGHNTVSWYQQALGQGPQFIFQYYREEENGRGNFPPRFSGLQFPNYSSELNVNALELDDSALYLCASSPGGLAGEVDEQFFGPGTRLTVL.

This chain uses TRBV5-6 with TRBJ2-7; possibly TRBD1 or TRBD2 for D (5 bases each). This CDR3 is 14 amino acids long. In germline, CDR1 is SGHDT, CDR2 YYEEEE. Trimming removed 0 bases at V and 3 bases at J, with 10 bases between. Written as DNA, the CDR3 is TGTGCCAGCAGCTTGGACGGGACCAACTACGAGCAGTACTTC. Translating it yields CASSLDGTNYEQYF.

Concerning this clone: Other DNA sequences in the sample encode the same CDR3. The V call is TRBV7-8, the J call TRBJ2-3; D is undetermined. V was clipped by 1 base and J by 0 bases, with 5 bases between them. Germline CDR1 reads SGHVS; CDR2 reads FQNEAQ. The CDR3 has 14 residues. CDR3 nucleotides: TGTGCCAGCAGCTTAGGAAGGAGCACAGATACGCAGTATTTT. Translation: CASSLGRSTDTQYF. Based on the CDR3 plus reference TRBV7-8 and TRBJ2-3, the full variable domain is GAGVSQSPRYKVAKRGQDVALRCDPISGHVSLFWYQQALGQGPEFLTYFQNEAQLDKSGLPSDRFFAERPEGSVSTLKIQRTQQEDSAVYLCASSLGRSTDTQYFGPGTRLTVL.

This chain uses TRBV25-1 with TRBJ2-7, with 9 nucleotides matching TRBD1. This CDR3 comprises 15 residues. Germline V gene lookup returns CDR1 MGHDK and CDR2 SYGVNS. With V trimmed by 5 bases and J by 3 bases, 8 bases remained unmatched. CDR3: CASSPGQGRVYEQYF. DNA for the CDR3: TGTGCCAGCAGTCCAGGACAGGGGAGGGTCTACGAGCAGTACTTC.

The chain recombines TRBV6-6 with TRBJ2-3, with 8 bases identical to TRBD2. After removal of 5 bases from V and 4 bases from J, the junction contained 8 bases not matched to a gene. Germline-derived CDR1 and CDR2 are MNHNY and SVGAGI (reference sequence). This CDR3 is 15 amino acids long. The CDR3 loop is CASSTTAGAPDTQYF. Here the CDR3 DNA reads TGTGCCAGCAGTACGACAGCGGGAGCCCCAGATACGCAGTATTTT.

This clone appeared a single time. CDR3 DNA sequence: TGTGCCAGCAGTACATATTCCCGTTCTGGGAGCTTCTGGGGCTACACCTTC. It encodes CASSTYSRSGSFWGYTF. The V gene is TRBV28, the J gene TRBJ1-2; no clear D. The CDR3 totals 17 residues. Germline-derived CDR1 and CDR2 are MDHEN and SYDVKM. V lost 5 bases and J lost 8, with 27 bases in between.